Shown below are 15 T cell receptor beta chains from a single sample sequenced in a study of vaccination and CD4 T cells after COVID-19 (dated by TCRdb to between 2021 and 2022). Library method: PCR. Reads for this sample came from an Illumina iSeq 100. Using fastp at Q25 and MiXCR, TCRdb reprocessed the public reads and kept productive beta chains. Rows merge per CDR3 protein into single entries with the most common DNA and genes. This sample comprises about 20,000 distinct CDR3 sequences, 45% to 70% of them detected only once. Approximately 1.2% of the sample belongs to the ten largest clones. Sample: CD4+ T cells from blood, taken after SARS-CoV-2 vaccination. The receptors were sampled from a human donor who had recovered from COVID-19.

The chain uses TRBV5-6 and TRBJ2-6; unclear D gene. Germline loops: CDR1 SGHDT, CDR2 YYEEEE. The CDR3 is 14 amino acids. V lost 0 bases and J lost 2, with 3 bases in between. In DNA, the CDR3 is TGTGCCAGCAGCTTGGGGCCTGGGGCCAACGTCCTGACTTTC. Its translation: CASSLGPGANVLTF.

In this sample, this clonotype turned up a few times. The genes are TRBV2 and TRBJ1-5; D gene uncertain. This CDR3 is built from 14 residues. CDR1 and CDR2 (germline): SNHLY, FYNNEI. V shed 7 bases and J shed 2 bases, with 12 bases lying between them. CDR3 loop: CASTPSRRNQPQHF. The CDR3 bases are TGTGCCAGCACACCTTCACGGCGCAATCAGCCCCAGCATTTT.

This chain uses TRBV18 with TRBJ2-7; D not certain. From germline, CDR1 is KGHSH and CDR2 LQKENI. The CDR3 has 15 residues. Trimming took off 0 bases at V and 7 bases at J, with 16 bases between the two ends. The CDR3 sequence is CASSPPLIAGAEQYF. The CDR3 DNA reads TGTGCCAGCTCACCACCTTTGATCGCAGGCGCTGAGCAGTACTTC.

V and J are TRBV6-1 and TRBJ2-5, with D perhaps given as TRBD1 or TRBD2 (5 bases each). V was cut by 6 bases and J by 5 bases, with 13 bases left in between. Germline V gene data show CDR1 as MNHNS and CDR2 as SASEGT. The CDR3 contains 13 residues. The CDR3 coding sequence is TGTGCCAGCAGACGCCCGGGGCCGGAGACCCAGTACTTC. Translated: CASRRPGPETQYF.

The table lists this clonotype with a few counts. The rearrangement uses TRBV19 and TRBJ2-2; D might be TRBD1 (6 bases). Germline CDR1 reads LNHDA; CDR2 reads SQIVND (reference sequence). Trimming shortened V by 11 bases and J by 3 bases, and 16 bases separated the two germline ends. CDR3 size: 14 residues. This CDR3 is CAPWGQIYTGELFF. The CDR3 nucleotides are TGTGCCCCATGGGGGCAGATTTACACCGGGGAGCTGTTTTTT.

The chain uses TRBV7-8 and TRBJ2-1; D ambiguous. This CDR3 region has 12 residues. V was cut by 2 bases and J by 7 bases, with 6 bases left in between. CDR1 and CDR2 (germline): SGHVS, FQNEAQ. The CDR3 is CASSLSVNEQFF. The CDR3 coding sequence is TGTGCCAGCAGCTTAAGTGTGAATGAGCAGTTCTTC.

The chain couples TRBV4-2 to TRBJ1-5; D call uncertain. CDR3 size: 15 residues. Between the trimmed V and J ends, which lost 0 bases and 0 bases, there was a span of 6 bases. Germline V lookup: CDR1 LGHNA, CDR2 YNFKEQ. CDR3 DNA sequence: TGTGCCAGCAGCCAAGATCGCCTTAGCAATCAGCCCCAGCATTTT. Protein product: CASSQDRLSNQPQHF.

This chain connects TRBV7-6 to TRBJ2-7; possible D gene TRBD2, 6 bases. Germline values: CDR1 SGHVS, CDR2 FNYEAQ. With 2 bases removed from V and 1 base from J, the gap between germline ends came to 18 bases. The length of the CDR3 is 17 residues. CDR3 nucleotide sequence: TGTGCCAGCAGCTTAAGACGGGAGCGGGCAGGGTCCTACGAGCAGTACTTC. Translating gives CASSLRRERAGSYEQYF.

The V call is TRBV20-1, the J call TRBJ1-1; tentative D call: TRBD1 (6 bases). The CDR3 is made up of 13 amino acids. V gave up 0 bases and J gave up 6 bases, with 11 bases separating them. Germline V gives CDR1 DFQATT, CDR2 SNEGSKA (reference sequence). The CDR3 here is CSARDQGKAEAFF. The CDR3 region has the DNA TGCAGTGCTAGAGATCAGGGGAAGGCTGAAGCTTTCTTT.

The rearrangement links TRBV6-1 to TRBJ2-1; D gene unclear. The CDR3 runs to 14 residues. Trimming shortened V by 9 bases and J by 4 bases, and 16 bases separated the two germline ends. Per germline, CDR1 MNHNS and CDR2 SASEGT. CDR3 sequence: CASKFLVGYNEQFF. The CDR3 DNA is TGTGCCAGTAAATTTTTGGTTGGATACAATGAGCAGTTCTTC.

This clonotype has more than one count but fewer than ten. The chain combines TRBV30 with TRBJ1-3; 7 bases agree with TRBD1. This CDR3 contains 14 residues. Trimming removed 1 base from V and 7 bases from J; junction bases left unmatched: 7. In germline, CDR1 is GTSNPN, CDR2 SVGIG (reference sequence). CDR3 coding DNA: TGTGCCTGGAGTGCGACAGGGAATCGTAACACCATATATTTT. Translated: CAWSATGNRNTIYF.

The chain joins TRBV5-1 to TRBJ1-1, with D uncertain. Germline CDR1 and CDR2: SGHRS and YFSETQ. The length of the CDR3 is 14 residues. Trimming shortened V by 2 bases and J by 3 bases, and 11 bases separated the two germline ends. CDR3 nucleotides: TGCGCCAGCAGCTTATCATATAGGGACACTGAAGCTTTCTTT. Translation gives CASSLSYRDTEAFF.

The chain carries TRBV6-1 and TRBJ1-5, with 8 bases lining up with TRBD1. The CDR3 runs 14 residues. V lost 8 bases to trimming and J lost 4 bases; unmatched junction nucleotides: 7. Germline V lookup: CDR1 MNHNS, CDR2 SASEGT. In DNA, the CDR3 is TGTGCCAGCTTCCGGGACAGGATAAATCAGCCCCAGCATTTT. Protein: CASFRDRINQPQHF.

The chain has TRBV20-1 and TRBJ2-2, with 13 bases aligning to TRBD2. The CDR3 is 16 amino acids. V gave up 6 bases and J gave up 7 bases; unmatched junction bases: 11. Germline assignment: CDR1 DFQATT and CDR2 SNEGSKA (reference sequence). CDR3 nucleotide sequence: TGCAGTGCCCCTGGGACTAGCGGGAAGGCAATCGGGGAGCTGTTTTTT. This sequence encodes CSAPGTSGKAIGELFF.

This clonotype has more than one count but fewer than ten. The rearrangement joins TRBV20-1 to TRBJ2-3; TRBD2 agrees at 11 bases. V lost 6 bases to trimming and J lost 0 bases; unmatched junction nucleotides: 17. The CDR3 covers 19 residues. From germline, CDR1 is DFQATT and CDR2 SNEGSKA (reference sequence). For the CDR3, the DNA is TGCAGTGCAGAAGAAGCCACTAGCGGGAGTCTTCTTAGCACAGATACGCAGTATTTT. This sequence encodes CSAEEATSGSLLSTDTQYF.